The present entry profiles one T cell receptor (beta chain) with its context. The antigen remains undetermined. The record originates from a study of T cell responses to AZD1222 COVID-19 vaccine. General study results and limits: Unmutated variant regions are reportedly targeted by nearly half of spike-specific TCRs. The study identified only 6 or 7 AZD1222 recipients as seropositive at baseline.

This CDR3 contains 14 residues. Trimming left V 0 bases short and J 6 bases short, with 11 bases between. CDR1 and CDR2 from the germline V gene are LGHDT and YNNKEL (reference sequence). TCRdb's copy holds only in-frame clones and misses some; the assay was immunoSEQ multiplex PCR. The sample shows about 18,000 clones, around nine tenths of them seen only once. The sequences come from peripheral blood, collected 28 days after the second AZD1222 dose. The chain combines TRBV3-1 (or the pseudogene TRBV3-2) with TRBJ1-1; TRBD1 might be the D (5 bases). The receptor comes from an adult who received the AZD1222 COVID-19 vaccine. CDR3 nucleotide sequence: TGTGCCAGCAGCCAAGAGTGGACAATGTCTGAAGCTTTCTTT. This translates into CASSQEWTMSEAFF.